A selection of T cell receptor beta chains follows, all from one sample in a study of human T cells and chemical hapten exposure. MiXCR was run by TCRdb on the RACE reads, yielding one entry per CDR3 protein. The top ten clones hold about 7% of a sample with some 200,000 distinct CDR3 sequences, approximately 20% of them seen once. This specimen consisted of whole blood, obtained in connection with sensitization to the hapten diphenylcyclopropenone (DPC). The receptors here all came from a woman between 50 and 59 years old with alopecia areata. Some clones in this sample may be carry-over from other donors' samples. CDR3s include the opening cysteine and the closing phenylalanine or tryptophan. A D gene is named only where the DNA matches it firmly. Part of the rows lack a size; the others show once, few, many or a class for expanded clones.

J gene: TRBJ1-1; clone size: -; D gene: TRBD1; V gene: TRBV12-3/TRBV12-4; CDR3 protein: CASSMTGITEAFF; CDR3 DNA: TGTGCCAGCAGTATGACAGGGATAACTGAAGCTTTCTTT
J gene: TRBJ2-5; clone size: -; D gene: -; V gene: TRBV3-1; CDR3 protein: CASSQAPPGKYF; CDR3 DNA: TGTGCCAGCAGCCAAGCCCCCCCGGGGAAGTACTTC
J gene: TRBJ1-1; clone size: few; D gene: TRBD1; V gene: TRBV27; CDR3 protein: CASSVGQGRDAFF; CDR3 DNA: TGTGCCAGCAGTGTGGGACAGGGGCGGGACGCTTTCTTT
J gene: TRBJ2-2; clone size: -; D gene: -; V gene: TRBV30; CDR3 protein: CAWSSGTSTGELFF; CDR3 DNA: TGTGCCTGGAGTTCAGGGACGAGCACCGGGGAGCTGTTTTTT
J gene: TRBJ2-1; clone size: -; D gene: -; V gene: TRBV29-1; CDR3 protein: CSINRAGPDEQFF; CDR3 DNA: TGCAGCATCAACCGGGCCGGGCCAGACGAGCAGTTCTTC
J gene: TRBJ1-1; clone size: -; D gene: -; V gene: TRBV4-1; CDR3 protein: CASSPLDEGIYTEAFF; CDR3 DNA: TGCGCCAGCAGCCCCCTTGATGAAGGGATATACACTGAAGCTTTCTTT
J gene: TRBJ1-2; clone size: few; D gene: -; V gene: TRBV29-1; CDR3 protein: CSVERPGYGYTF; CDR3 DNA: TGCAGCGTTGAAAGACCGGGGTATGGCTACACCTTC
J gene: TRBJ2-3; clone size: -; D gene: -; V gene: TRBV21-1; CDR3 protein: CASYRGREDVDTQYF; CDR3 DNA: TGTGCCAGTTATAGGGGGCGGGAGGATGTAGATACGCAGTATTTT
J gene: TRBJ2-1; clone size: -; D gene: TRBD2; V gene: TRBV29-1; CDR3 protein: CSVTGLPHNNEQFF; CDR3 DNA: TGCAGCGTTACGGGACTACCCCATAACAATGAGCAGTTCTTC
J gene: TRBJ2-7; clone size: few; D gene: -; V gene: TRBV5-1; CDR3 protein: CASSSGQMSSYEQYF; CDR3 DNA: TGCGCCAGCAGCTCTGGACAGATGAGCTCCTACGAGCAGTACTTC
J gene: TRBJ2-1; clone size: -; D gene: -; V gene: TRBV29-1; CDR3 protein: CSVESLAHYNEQFF; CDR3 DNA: TGCAGCGTTGAGAGTCTAGCGCACTACAATGAGCAGTTCTTC
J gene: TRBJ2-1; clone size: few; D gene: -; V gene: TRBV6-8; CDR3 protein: CASNGRNNEQFF; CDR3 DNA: TGTGCCAGCAACGGGCGAAACAATGAGCAGTTCTTC
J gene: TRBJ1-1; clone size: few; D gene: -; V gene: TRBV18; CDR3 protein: CASSPKEMENTEAFF; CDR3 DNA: TGTGCCAGCTCACCAAAGGAGATGGAGAACACTGAAGCTTTCTTT
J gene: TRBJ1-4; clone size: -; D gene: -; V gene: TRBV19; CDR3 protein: CASSSPGRASANEKLFF; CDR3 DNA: TGTGCCAGTAGTTCCCCCGGACGCGCGAGCGCTAATGAAAAACTGTTTTTT